Below are 20 T cell receptor beta chains sequenced from a single sample in a study of CD8 T cells in ankylosing spondylitis. One entry per CDR3 protein results from TCRdb running MiXCR on the 5' RACE reads. This sample has 200,000 to 250,000 distinct CDR3 sequences, with about 10% found just once. Sequenced material: blood, either unsorted or a sorted T cell fraction (not recorded which). The receptor set was obtained from a male donor with ankylosing spondylitis or in good health (not recorded which).

This clonotype has a count of ten or more. The CDR3 reads CSARQTSGGRLTGELFF. CDR3 bases: TGCAGTGCTAGACAGACTAGCGGGGGCCGCTTGACCGGGGAGCTGTTTTTT. The V call is TRBV20-1, the J call TRBJ2-2, with 12 bases that match TRBD2. CDR3 length: 17 amino acids. Germline V gene data show CDR1 as DFQATT and CDR2 as SNEGSKA (reference sequence). J gave up 5 bases and V 2 bases, and 9 bases lay outside the gene matches.

This clonotype has a count of ten or more. The V and J genes are TRBV29-1 and TRBJ2-1; a weak D match, TRBD1 (6 bases). The CDR3 extends over 13 amino acids. Trimming removed 6 bases from V and 8 bases from J, with 17 bases in between. In germline, CDR1 is SQVTM, CDR2 ANQGSEA. The CDR3 sequence is CSVGYTGSDEQFF. The DNA for the CDR3 is TGCAGCGTAGGGTACACAGGGTCGGATGAGCAGTTCTTC.

Ten or more counts support this clonotype. V usage is TRBV7-3 and J usage is TRBJ1-3; D gene ambiguous. Germline values: CDR1 SGHTA, CDR2 FQGTGA. Trimming took off 5 bases at V and 4 bases at J, with 3 bases between the two ends. The CDR3 contains 11 residues. CDR3 in amino acids: CASSQGNTIYF. CDR3 nucleotides: TGTGCCAGCAGCCAGGGAAACACCATATATTTT.

The rearrangement joins TRBV12-5 to TRBJ2-6; D not certain. V was shortened by 7 bases and J by 0 bases, with 7 bases between the two germline ends. Germline CDR1 reads LGHNT; CDR2 reads FRNRAP. This CDR3 comprises 14 residues. The CDR3 reads CASARTSGANVLTF. The CDR3 DNA follows: TGTGCTAGTGCCCGGACCTCTGGGGCCAACGTCCTGACTTTC.

This clonotype was counted ten times or more. The gene calls are TRBV29-1 and TRBJ2-5; D possibly corresponds to TRBD2 (6 bases). CDR1 and CDR2 from the germline V gene are SQVTM and ANQGSEA. The ends were cut back, 5 bases at V and 0 bases at J, with 16 bases in the middle. CDR3 length equals 15 residues. CDR3 in amino acids: CSVRDFSLDQETQYF. In nucleotides, the CDR3 is TGCAGCGTTCGGGACTTCTCACTAGACCAAGAGACCCAGTACTTC.

This clonotype appeared a few times. V usage is TRBV6-6 and J usage is TRBJ2-7; D is unresolved. Trimming took off 2 bases at V and 4 bases at J, with 9 bases between the two ends. The CDR3 sequence is 13 residues long. Germline V gives CDR1 MNHNY, CDR2 SVGAGI (reference sequence). The CDR3 loop is CASSYRPKYEQYF. DNA for the CDR3: TGTGCCAGCAGTTACCGGCCTAAATACGAGCAGTACTTC.

This clonotype was observed at least ten times. The gene calls are TRBV21-1 and TRBJ1-2; the DNA was not used to check the table's D call, TRBD1. TRBV21-1 is termed a pseudogene. There are 16 residues in the CDR3. This chain's CDR3 is CASSVRGKDAVYGYTF. DNA for the CDR3: TGTGCCAGCAGCGTTAGGGGAAAGGATGCAGTCTATGGCTACACCTTC.

This clonotype was detected ten times or more. This rearrangement joins TRBV7-9 to TRBJ1-3; D uncertain. This CDR3 region has 13 residues. CDR1 is SEHNR, CDR2 FQNEAQ, per germline (reference sequence). V was trimmed by 5 bases and J by 0 bases, leaving 5 bases between them. The CDR3 sequence is CASSLASGNTIYF. In nucleotides, the CDR3 is TGTGCCAGCAGCCTTGCCTCTGGAAACACCATATATTTT.

The rearrangement uses TRBV27 and TRBJ2-1, with TRBD2 matching 7 bases. The CDR3 is 16 amino acids. V trimming: 2 bases; J trimming: 0 bases; junction bases outside the gene matches: 4. In germline, CDR1 is MNHEY, CDR2 SMNVEV (reference sequence). The CDR3 spells CASSLLPSGSYNEQFF. Here the CDR3 DNA reads TGTGCCAGCAGTTTACTTCCTAGCGGCTCCTACAATGAGCAGTTCTTC.

This clonotype was detected ten times or more. V and J are TRBV7-2 and TRBJ2-5, with 7 bases lining up with TRBD2. V gave up 2 bases and J gave up 6 bases; unmatched junction bases: 9. The CDR3 length is 15 residues. Germline-derived CDR1 and CDR2 are SGHTA and FQGNSA. CDR3 sequence: CASSLFVGGGKTQYF. The DNA of the CDR3 is TGTGCCAGCAGCTTATTTGTGGGGGGAGGGAAGACCCAGTACTTC.

The gene calls are TRBV5-4 and TRBJ2-1; perhaps TRBD2 as D (5 bases). Trimming removed 0 bases at V and 9 bases at J, with 13 bases between. The CDR3 is 14 residues long. Germline V gene lookup returns CDR1 SGHNT and CDR2 YYREEE (reference sequence). The CDR3 coding sequence is TGTGCCAGCAGCTTGGGAATAGCGAGTTCTGAGCAGTTCTTC. This translates into CASSLGIASSEQFF.

This clonotype was counted at least ten times. The rearrangement joins TRBV20-1 to TRBJ2-1; TRBD2 agrees at 10 bases. The V gene end was trimmed by 6 bases and the J gene end by 9 bases; junction bases not matched to a gene: 14. The CDR3 spans 15 residues. Germline CDR1 reads DFQATT; CDR2 reads SNEGSKA (reference sequence). This chain's CDR3 is CSAHLAGVTLLEQFF. CDR3 coding DNA: TGCAGTGCACATCTAGCGGGAGTAACATTGCTTGAGCAGTTCTTC.

This clonotype was recorded many times. V gene TRBV3-1 combines with J gene TRBJ1-5; no reliable D call. The V end lost 2 bases, the J end lost 0 bases, and 5 bases lay between the germline ends. The germline V gene has CDR1 LGHDT and CDR2 YNNKEL (reference sequence). CDR3 length: 14 residues. CDR3 coding DNA: TGTGCCAGCAGCCAAACAAGTAGCAATCAGCCCCAGCATTTT. Amino acid sequence: CASSQTSSNQPQHF.

At least ten counts were recorded for this clonotype. This chain uses TRBV12-3 or TRBV12-4 with TRBJ1-5; D perhaps matches TRBD1 (5 bases). The CDR3 contains 15 residues. V was pared by 4 bases and J by 6 bases, with 16 bases between. The CDR3 is CASSSSGSRSQPQHF. In DNA, the CDR3 is TGTGCCAGCAGTTCCTCAGGGTCCCGGAGTCAGCCCCAGCATTTT.

This clonotype was recorded many times. This CDR3 reads CASSSGLTQYF. CDR3 nucleotides: TGTGCCAGCAGCTCGGGGTTGACCCAGTACTTC. This chain joins TRBV7-2 and TRBJ2-5; TRBD2 might be the D (5 bases). The CDR3 loop spans 11 amino acids. Germline CDR1 SGHTA, CDR2 FQGNSA. V lost 4 bases and J lost 7, with 7 bases in between.

This clonotype was recorded many times. V and J are TRBV25-1 and TRBJ2-5, with a tentative D call TRBD2 (5 bases). This CDR3 has 13 amino acids. Trimming removed 2 bases at V and 5 bases at J, with 9 bases between. Germline CDR1 and CDR2: MGHDK and SYGVNS. CDR3 nucleotide sequence: TGTGCCAGCAGTGAAGGTTGGAGGGAGACCCAGTACTTC. Encoded protein: CASSEGWRETQYF.

This clonotype came up many times. The chain combines TRBV5-1 with TRBJ2-7, with D tentatively TRBD2 (5 bases). The CDR3 length is 14 residues. Germline V gene lookup returns CDR1 SGHRS and CDR2 YFSETQ. V was shortened by 1 base and J by 6 bases, with 14 bases between the two germline ends. The CDR3, as DNA: TGCGCCAGCAGCTTGAGTGCGGGTACGGGCGAGCAGTACTTC. Translating gives CASSLSAGTGEQYF.

This clonotype occurred many times. V usage is TRBV20-1 and J usage is TRBJ1-6; TRBD1 might be the D (5 bases). The V gene lost 2 bases and the J gene lost 4 bases, with 18 bases spanning the gap. The CDR3 sequence is 17 residues long. The germline V gene encodes CDR1 DFQATT and CDR2 SNEGSKA (reference sequence). CDR3 amino acids: CSARNIRDEIYNSPLHF. The CDR3 DNA reads as TGCAGTGCTAGAAACATCCGGGACGAAATTTATAATTCACCCCTCCACTTT.

This chain connects TRBV5-1 to TRBJ2-1; D ambiguous. Trimming pared 6 bases from V and 6 bases from J, leaving 19 bases between. This CDR3 is built from 15 residues. CDR1 is SGHRS, CDR2 YFSETQ, per germline. The CDR3 sequence is CASTDGRKGSNEQFF. CDR3 in DNA: TGCGCCAGCACCGATGGCAGGAAGGGAAGCAATGAGCAGTTCTTC.

This clonotype was picked up a small number of times. DNA for the CDR3: TGTGCCAGCAGCAACAGGTTCGAGCAGTACTTC. Translation: CASSNRFEQYF. The chain links TRBV12-3 or TRBV12-4 to TRBJ2-7; tentatively, D is TRBD1 (5 bases). Between the trimmed V and J ends, which lost 6 bases and 6 bases, there was a span of 9 bases. The length of the CDR3 is 11 residues.